This T cell receptor (beta chain) was found in a study of blood T cells in healthy people across ages. Study-wide points: A strong correlation was seen between TCR beta diversity and naive T cell percentage. Expanded clonotype shifts may have been confounded, as the donors had an unknown CMV status.

Ten milliliters of peripheral blood were drawn from each donor into EDTA-treated tubes. Each sample gave at least 6.5 million isolated PBMCs. Together with a sample-barcoded 5' primer, a J-beta primer mix was included in a second PCR lasting about 7 to 12 cycles. Each CDR3 protein is one row after TCRdb ran MiXCR on the 5' RACE reads. Of roughly 1.7 million distinct CDR3 sequences detected, around 36% appear once; the ten largest clones hold approximately 10%. With regard to this clonotype: Its antigen is not identified.

The source material was blood. This TCR was sampled from a woman aged 25 to 39 in good health.

The CDR3 coding sequence is TGTGCCAGCAGTTCAAACAGTTTCTCTGGGGCCAACGTCCTGACTTTC. Its protein product is CASSSNSFSGANVLTF. J is TRBJ2-6 and V is TRBV28; the D is unclear. V lost 4 bases to trimming and J lost 0 bases, with 10 bases between them. Looked up from germline, CDR1 is MDHEN and CDR2 is SYDVKM. This CDR3 region has 16 residues.